Given below is one TCR beta chain in context. This record comes from a study of blood T cell repertoires in COVID-19. After removal of 5 bases from V and 5 bases from J, the junction contained 8 bases not matched to a gene. Looked up from germline, CDR1 is MNHNS and CDR2 is SASEGT. The CDR3 is made up of 14 amino acids. Profiled with immunoSEQ multiplex PCR; TCRdb holds only in-frame clones, not every one. The sample lists around 25,000 clones, around 86% seen once, with around 70% in the top ten. The V and J genes are TRBV6-1 and TRBJ2-7, with 8 bases that match TRBD1. Sequenced: peripheral blood. This TCR came from a man aged 65 to 85 with acute or convalescent COVID-19. The CDR3 here is CASSTPDRVHEQYF. In nucleotides, the CDR3 is TGTGCCAGCAGTACCCCGGACAGGGTCCACGAGCAGTACTTC.